A selection of T cell receptor beta chains follows, all from one sample in a study of blood T cell repertoires in COVID-19. Only in-frame clones appear in the TCRdb table, and some are missing; sequencing was by immunoSEQ multiplex PCR. The sample gives 150,000 to 190,000 clones, 80% to 90% of which show up once; roughly 2.2% is in the top ten. Sequenced input: peripheral blood. The source is a woman in her 70s with acute or convalescent COVID-19. Both conserved end residues are part of each CDR3. Each record gives: clone size, D gene, V gene, J gene, CDR3 DNA, CDR3 protein. The D gene is left open where the match is weak. A row's size may be missing; if present it is once, few, many or a size class.

NA	TRBD1	TRBV2	TRBJ1-2	TGTGCCAGCAGAGACAGGGGCAGACAATATGGCTACACCTTC	CASRDRGRQYGYTF
NA	TRBD2	TRBV6-6	TRBJ2-5	TGTGCCAGCAGCGTGCAGGGCGGGGGTAAGGGGGAGACCCAGTACTTC	CASSVQGGGKGETQYF
few	NA	TRBV5-6	TRBJ1-5	TGTGCCAGCAGCTTCGGTGGGGCTCAGCCCCAGCATTTT	CASSFGGAQPQHF
NA	TRBD1	TRBV18	TRBJ1-6	TGTGCCAGCTCTCAAGACAGGGAGAATTCACCCCTCCACTTT	CASSQDRENSPLHF
NA	NA	TRBV19	TRBJ1-5	TGTGCCAGTACCTCCGGGAATGTACTACATTTT	CASTSGNVLHF
NA	NA	TRBV30	TRBJ1-5	TGTGCTTGGACGTCAGGGTGGGGTCAGCCCCAGCATTTT	CAWTSGWGQPQHF
NA	NA	TRBV7-2	TRBJ2-1	TGTGCCAGCAGCTACAGGTTGTTCACCTTACCAAACAATGAGCAGTTCTTC	CASSYRLFTLPNNEQFF
NA	NA	TRBV28	TRBJ1-4	TGTGCCAGCAGTTCCGGATTACAAGGAGGGAAAAGAAAACTGTTTTTT	CASSSGLQGGKRKLFF
few	TRBD1	TRBV7-3	TRBJ2-6	TGTGCCAGCAGCACACAGGGGAGAGACTCTGGGGCCAACGTCCTGACTTTC	CASSTQGRDSGANVLTF
NA	NA	TRBV6-6	TRBJ1-2	TGTGCCGGCAGTTACTCGAGACAGGTCTATGGCTACACCTTC	CAGSYSRQVYGYTF
NA	TRBD1	TRBV7-2	TRBJ1-5	TGTGCCAGCAGCTTAGGTCAGGGGGAGCCCCAGCATTTT	CASSLGQGEPQHF
NA	TRBD1	TRBV18	TRBJ1-5	TGTGCCAGCTCACAGGGACAGGGGGCTGCACAGCCCCAGCATTTT	CASSQGQGAAQPQHF
once	TRBD1	TRBV25-1	TRBJ1-2	TGTGCCAGCAGTGGGACAGGGGGCGGCTATGGCTACACCTTC	CASSGTGGGYGYTF
NA	NA	TRBV29-1	TRBJ2-1	TGCAGCGTTCCCCCGTCCGGGGGTGAGCAGTTCTTC	CSVPPSGGEQFF
few	NA	TRBV7-2	TRBJ2-5	TGTGCCAGCAGCTTTAGGCGGGGGCAACTACAAGAGACCCAGTACTTC	CASSFRRGQLQETQYF
NA	NA	TRBV7-9	TRBJ1-6	TGTGCCAGCAGCTTAACCGGGAATAATTCACCCCTCCACTTT	CASSLTGNNSPLHF
NA	NA	TRBV4-2	TRBJ1-6	TGTGCCAGCAGCCATAAACAGGATAACGATTCACCCCTCCACTTT	CASSHKQDNDSPLHF
few	TRBD1	TRBV7-2	TRBJ1-5	TGTGCCAGCAGCCAAGGGACAGGGCACAATCAGCCCCAGCATTTT	CASSQGTGHNQPQHF
NA	TRBD1	TRBV3-1/TRBV3-2	TRBJ2-7	TGTGCCAGTCAACAGGGGGAAGGTTACGAGCAGTACTTC	CASQQGEGYEQYF
NA	TRBD1	TRBV28	TRBJ1-6	TGTGCCACCCAGGGGGCGGCATCACCCCTCCACTTT	CATQGAASPLHF
NA	NA	TRBV3-1/TRBV3-2	TRBJ1-1	TGTGCCAGCAGCCCCCTACGACAGGCCCGGGGCACTGAAGCTTTCTTT	CASSPLRQARGTEAFF
NA	NA	TRBV2	TRBJ1-5	TGTGCCAGCAGTGGGGGCAGGGGAAGAGGTCAGCCCCAGCATTTT	CASSGGRGRGQPQHF
NA	NA	TRBV19	TRBJ1-1	TGTGCCAGTAACCGTAGGCAGGGAAGTACTGAAGCTTTCTTT	CASNRRQGSTEAFF
once	TRBD1	TRBV6-1	TRBJ1-5	TGTGCCAGCAGTGAAGAGGGGGCCTTTAATCAGCCCCAGCATTTT	CASSEEGAFNQPQHF